Listed here is a single TCR beta chain. The target antigen is unknown. This sample was included in a study of PD-1 blockade in classical Hodgkin lymphoma. Whole-study results and caveats: What caused the repertoire differences, perhaps disease activity or prior therapy, remains undefined.

Time point given: newly diagnosed, previously untreated cHL patient sample. Profiled with immunoSEQ multiplex PCR; TCRdb holds only in-frame clones, not every one. The table records approximately 70,000 clones, more than 85% of them present only once. Looked up from germline, CDR1 is MGHRA and CDR2 is YSYEKL. Trimming took 4 bases from V and 2 from J; bases not matched to a gene: 15. The CDR3 consists of 19 residues. This TCR was sampled from a human donor with classical Hodgkin lymphoma. The chain carries TRBV4-1 and TRBJ1-5; 9 bases match TRBD1. What was sequenced was peripheral blood mononuclear cells (PBMCs). Written as DNA, the CDR3 is TGCGCCAGCAGCCGACCGGGACAGGGCGGCAGTTGTGGCAATCAGCCCCAGCATTTT. Protein: CASSRPGQGGSCGNQPQHF.